Listed below are T cell receptor beta chains from one sample, sequenced in a study of T cell responses to AZD1222 COVID-19 vaccine. Method: immunoSEQ multiplex PCR; TCRdb's copy keeps in-frame clones and lacks some. The sample lists about 140,000 clones; just under 95% were seen once. This specimen was peripheral blood, taken on day 0 of AZD1222 vaccination. The receptors were sampled from an adult in good health. Each CDR3 is given with its conserved first and last residue. The D gene is left open where the match is weak. Clone size is not always given. Where it is, it says once, few, many or a class for expanded clones.

J | V | D | size | DNA | CDR3
TRBJ2-1 | TRBV29-1 | TRBD2 | - | TGCAGCGTCCCACAAGCGGGAGTCTCCTACAATAAGCAGTTCTTC | CSVPQAGVSYNKQFF
TRBJ1-2 | TRBV29-1 | - | - | TGCAGCGCCGGGGGGGGCCTCTATGGCTACACCTTC | CSAGGGLYGYTF
TRBJ2-7 | TRBV9 | - | few | TGTGCCAGCACCGCTAGCGACCGAAAGTACGAGCAGTACTTC | CASTASDRKYEQYF
TRBJ1-2 | TRBV25-1 | - | - | TGTGCCAGCAGTGGCGGGACCGCCTACTATGGCTACACCTTC | CASSGGTAYYGYTF
TRBJ2-5 | TRBV5-1 | - | - | TGCGCCAGCAGCTTGGCTGTGGAGACCCAGTACTTC | CASSLAVETQYF
TRBJ2-7 | TRBV7-3 | - | - | TGTGCCAGCAGTTTTGGGAAGGGCCCGAGCTCCTACGAGCAGTACTTC | CASSFGKGPSSYEQYF
TRBJ2-7 | TRBV30 | - | - | TGTGCCTGGAGTGTATTAGACGTTCCCCTAAAGCTAATTTTCGATAGATCCTACGAGCAGTACTTC | CAWSVLDVPLKLIFDRSYEQYF
TRBJ2-7 | TRBV5-1 | TRBD2 | once | TGCGCCAGCAGCCCCACCGGACTAGCGGGAGCCGAGCAGTACTTC | CASSPTGLAGAEQYF
TRBJ2-3 | TRBV7-2 | - | - | TGTGCCAGCAGCTTAGCTCTGGGGGCAGATACGCAGTATTTT | CASSLALGADTQYF
TRBJ2-3 | TRBV2 | TRBD1 | - | TGTGCCAGCGGCTGGACAGGCCGGTCAGATACGCAGTATTTT | CASGWTGRSDTQYF
TRBJ2-1 | TRBV18 | TRBD2 | - | TGTGCCAGCTCACCATTGGGACTAGCGGGAGGCAATGAGCAGTTCTTC | CASSPLGLAGGNEQFF
TRBJ2-5 | TRBV28 | - | - | TGTGCCAGCAGACGGGGGCTGGAGACCCAGTACTTC | CASRRGLETQYF
TRBJ1-6 | TRBV28 | TRBD1 | - | TGTGCCAGCAGCACATCCGGGACAGTAGAAAATTCACCCCTCCACTTT | CASSTSGTVENSPLHF